Listed here is a single TCR beta chain. It was from around 10 ml of fresh peripheral blood that the PBMCs came. V dropped 3 bases and J dropped 5; count of bases not matched to a gene: 9. The CDR3 runs 16 residues. Amplification of the TCR beta CDR3 regions used RNA transcripts (as template). Investigators did first-round RT-PCR with HTBI primers, then second-round multiplex PCR. TCRdb reanalysed the multiplex PCR reads using MiXCR and keeps one entry per CDR3 protein. The profile covers hundreds of thousands of distinct CDR3 sequences, with about two fifths appearing a single time and around 3.3% taken by the ten largest. The data were taken from a study of Graves' ophthalmopathy and Graves' hyperthyroidism.

The TCR was taken from an adult man with Graves' ophthalmopathy. Source material: peripheral blood. V gene TRBV12-3 or TRBV12-4 combines with J gene TRBJ2-5, with 10 bases identical to TRBD1. CDR3 in amino acids: CASSLRSGQGMETQYF. The CDR3 region has the DNA TGTGCCAGCAGTTTGCGTTCGGGACAGGGGATGGAGACCCAGTACTTC.